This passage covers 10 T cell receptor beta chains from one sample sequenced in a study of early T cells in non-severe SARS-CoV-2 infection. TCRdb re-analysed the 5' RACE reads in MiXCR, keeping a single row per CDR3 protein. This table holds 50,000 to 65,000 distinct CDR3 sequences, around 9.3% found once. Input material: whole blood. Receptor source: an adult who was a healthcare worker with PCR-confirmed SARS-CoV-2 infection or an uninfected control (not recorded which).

In DNA form, the CDR3 reads TGCAGTGCTAGCTCAAGCGGGAGGTTTTGGGGCAATGAGCAGTTCTTC. Translated, it gives CSASSSGRFWGNEQFF. This chain joins TRBV20-1 and TRBJ2-1, with TRBD2 matching 9 bases. The trim removed 3 bases at V and 6 bases at J, leaving 12 bases unmatched. The CDR3 length is 16 residues. Germline loops: CDR1 DFQATT, CDR2 SNEGSKA (reference sequence).

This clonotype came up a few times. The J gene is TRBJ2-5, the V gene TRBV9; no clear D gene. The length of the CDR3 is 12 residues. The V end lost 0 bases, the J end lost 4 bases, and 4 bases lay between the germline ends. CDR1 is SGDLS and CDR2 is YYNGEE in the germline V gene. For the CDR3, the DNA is TGTGCCAGCAGCGTAGGGGGAGAGACCCAGTACTTC. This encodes CASSVGGETQYF.

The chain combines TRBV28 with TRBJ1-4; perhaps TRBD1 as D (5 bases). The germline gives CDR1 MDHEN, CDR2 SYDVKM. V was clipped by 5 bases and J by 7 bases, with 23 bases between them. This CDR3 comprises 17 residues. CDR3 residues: CASSAVPGRWKGEKLFF. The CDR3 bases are TGTGCCAGCAGTGCCGTCCCGGGACGCTGGAAGGGTGAAAAACTGTTTTTT.

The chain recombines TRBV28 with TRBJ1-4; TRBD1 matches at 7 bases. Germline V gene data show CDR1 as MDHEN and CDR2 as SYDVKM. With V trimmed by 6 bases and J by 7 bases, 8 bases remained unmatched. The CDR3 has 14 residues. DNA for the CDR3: TGTGCCAGCAGGGGTGGGCAGGGGGGTGAAAAACTGTTTTTT. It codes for CASRGGQGGEKLFF.

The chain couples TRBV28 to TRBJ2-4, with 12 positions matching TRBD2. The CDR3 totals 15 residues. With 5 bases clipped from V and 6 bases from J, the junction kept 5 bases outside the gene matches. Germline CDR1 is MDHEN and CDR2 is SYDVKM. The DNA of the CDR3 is TGTGCCAGCAGTGGGGCTAGCGGGAGGGGAAACATTCAGTACTTC. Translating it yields CASSGASGRGNIQYF.

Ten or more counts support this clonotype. CDR3 protein: CASSQGQGAIGYTF. The CDR3 DNA sequence: TGTGCCAGCAGCCAGGGACAGGGGGCGATTGGCTACACCTTC. The V gene is TRBV3-1, the J gene TRBJ1-2, with 12 bases aligning to TRBD1. CDR1 LGHDT and CDR2 YNNKEL come from the germline V gene (reference sequence). The CDR3 loop spans 14 amino acids. V was pared by 3 bases and J by 7 bases, with 3 bases of the junction left unmatched.

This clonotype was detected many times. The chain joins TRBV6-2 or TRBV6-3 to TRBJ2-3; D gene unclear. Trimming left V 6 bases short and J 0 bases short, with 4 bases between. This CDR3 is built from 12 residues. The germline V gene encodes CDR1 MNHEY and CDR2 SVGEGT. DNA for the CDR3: TGTGCCAGCAGGCCTAGCACAGATACGCAGTATTTT. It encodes CASRPSTDTQYF.

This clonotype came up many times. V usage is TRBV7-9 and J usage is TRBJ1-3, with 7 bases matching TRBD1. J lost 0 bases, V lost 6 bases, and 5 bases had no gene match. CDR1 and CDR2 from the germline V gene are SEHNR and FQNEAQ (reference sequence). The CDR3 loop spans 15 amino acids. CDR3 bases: TGTGCCAGCAGTGAGGACAGGAACTCTGGAAACACCATATATTTT. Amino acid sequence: CASSEDRNSGNTIYF. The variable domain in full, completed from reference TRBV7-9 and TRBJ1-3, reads DTGVSQNPRHKITKRGQNVTFRCDPISEHNRLYWYRQTLGQGPEFLTYFQNEAQLEKSRLLSDRFSAERPKGSFSTLEIQRTEQGDSAMYLCASSEDRNSGNTIYFGEGSWLTVV.

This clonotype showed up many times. The CDR3 DNA is TGTGCCAGCAGTCCCCACCCCAGGGGGGGAATGGACGAGCAGTACTTC. As protein: CASSPHPRGGMDEQYF. This sequence joins TRBV12-3 or TRBV12-4 and TRBJ2-7; D is perhaps TRBD1 or TRBD2 (7 bases each). There are 16 residues in the CDR3. The V and J ends lost 5 bases and 5 bases respectively, with 22 bases between them.

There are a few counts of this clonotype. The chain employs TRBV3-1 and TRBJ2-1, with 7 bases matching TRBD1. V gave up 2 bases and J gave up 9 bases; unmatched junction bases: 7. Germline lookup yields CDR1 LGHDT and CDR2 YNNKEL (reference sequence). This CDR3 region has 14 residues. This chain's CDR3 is CASSQSRRGFEQFF. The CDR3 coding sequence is TGTGCCAGCAGCCAATCACGCAGGGGGTTTGAGCAGTTCTTC.